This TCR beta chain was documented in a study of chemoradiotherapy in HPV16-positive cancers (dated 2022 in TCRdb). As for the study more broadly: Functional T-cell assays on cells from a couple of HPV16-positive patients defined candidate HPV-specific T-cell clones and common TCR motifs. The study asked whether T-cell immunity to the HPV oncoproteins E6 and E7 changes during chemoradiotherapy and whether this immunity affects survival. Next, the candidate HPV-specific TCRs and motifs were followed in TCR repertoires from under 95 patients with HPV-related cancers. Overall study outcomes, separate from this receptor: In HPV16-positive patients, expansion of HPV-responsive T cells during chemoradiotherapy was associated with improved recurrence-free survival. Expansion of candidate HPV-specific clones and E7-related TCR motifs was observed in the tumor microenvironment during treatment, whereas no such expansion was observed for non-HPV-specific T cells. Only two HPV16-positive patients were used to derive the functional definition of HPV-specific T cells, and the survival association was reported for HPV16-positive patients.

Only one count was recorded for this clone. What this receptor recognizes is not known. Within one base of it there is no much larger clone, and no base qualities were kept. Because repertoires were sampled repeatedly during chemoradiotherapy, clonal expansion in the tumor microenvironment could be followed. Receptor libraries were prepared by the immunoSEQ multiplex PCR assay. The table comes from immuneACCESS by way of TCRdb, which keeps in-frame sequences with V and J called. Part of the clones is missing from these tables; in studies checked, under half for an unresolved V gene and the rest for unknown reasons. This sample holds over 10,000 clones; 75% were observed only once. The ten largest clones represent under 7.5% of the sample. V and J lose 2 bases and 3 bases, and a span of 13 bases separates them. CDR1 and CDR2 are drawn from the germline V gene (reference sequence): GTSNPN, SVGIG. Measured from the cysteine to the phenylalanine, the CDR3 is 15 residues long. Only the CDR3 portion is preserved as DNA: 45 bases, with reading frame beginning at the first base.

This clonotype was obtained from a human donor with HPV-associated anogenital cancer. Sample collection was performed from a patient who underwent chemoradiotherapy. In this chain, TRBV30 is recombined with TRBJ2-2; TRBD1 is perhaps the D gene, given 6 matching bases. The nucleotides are TGTGCCTGGAGTAGCAGGGGAAGGGACACCGGGGAGCTGTTTTTT. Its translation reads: CAWSSRGRDTGELFF.